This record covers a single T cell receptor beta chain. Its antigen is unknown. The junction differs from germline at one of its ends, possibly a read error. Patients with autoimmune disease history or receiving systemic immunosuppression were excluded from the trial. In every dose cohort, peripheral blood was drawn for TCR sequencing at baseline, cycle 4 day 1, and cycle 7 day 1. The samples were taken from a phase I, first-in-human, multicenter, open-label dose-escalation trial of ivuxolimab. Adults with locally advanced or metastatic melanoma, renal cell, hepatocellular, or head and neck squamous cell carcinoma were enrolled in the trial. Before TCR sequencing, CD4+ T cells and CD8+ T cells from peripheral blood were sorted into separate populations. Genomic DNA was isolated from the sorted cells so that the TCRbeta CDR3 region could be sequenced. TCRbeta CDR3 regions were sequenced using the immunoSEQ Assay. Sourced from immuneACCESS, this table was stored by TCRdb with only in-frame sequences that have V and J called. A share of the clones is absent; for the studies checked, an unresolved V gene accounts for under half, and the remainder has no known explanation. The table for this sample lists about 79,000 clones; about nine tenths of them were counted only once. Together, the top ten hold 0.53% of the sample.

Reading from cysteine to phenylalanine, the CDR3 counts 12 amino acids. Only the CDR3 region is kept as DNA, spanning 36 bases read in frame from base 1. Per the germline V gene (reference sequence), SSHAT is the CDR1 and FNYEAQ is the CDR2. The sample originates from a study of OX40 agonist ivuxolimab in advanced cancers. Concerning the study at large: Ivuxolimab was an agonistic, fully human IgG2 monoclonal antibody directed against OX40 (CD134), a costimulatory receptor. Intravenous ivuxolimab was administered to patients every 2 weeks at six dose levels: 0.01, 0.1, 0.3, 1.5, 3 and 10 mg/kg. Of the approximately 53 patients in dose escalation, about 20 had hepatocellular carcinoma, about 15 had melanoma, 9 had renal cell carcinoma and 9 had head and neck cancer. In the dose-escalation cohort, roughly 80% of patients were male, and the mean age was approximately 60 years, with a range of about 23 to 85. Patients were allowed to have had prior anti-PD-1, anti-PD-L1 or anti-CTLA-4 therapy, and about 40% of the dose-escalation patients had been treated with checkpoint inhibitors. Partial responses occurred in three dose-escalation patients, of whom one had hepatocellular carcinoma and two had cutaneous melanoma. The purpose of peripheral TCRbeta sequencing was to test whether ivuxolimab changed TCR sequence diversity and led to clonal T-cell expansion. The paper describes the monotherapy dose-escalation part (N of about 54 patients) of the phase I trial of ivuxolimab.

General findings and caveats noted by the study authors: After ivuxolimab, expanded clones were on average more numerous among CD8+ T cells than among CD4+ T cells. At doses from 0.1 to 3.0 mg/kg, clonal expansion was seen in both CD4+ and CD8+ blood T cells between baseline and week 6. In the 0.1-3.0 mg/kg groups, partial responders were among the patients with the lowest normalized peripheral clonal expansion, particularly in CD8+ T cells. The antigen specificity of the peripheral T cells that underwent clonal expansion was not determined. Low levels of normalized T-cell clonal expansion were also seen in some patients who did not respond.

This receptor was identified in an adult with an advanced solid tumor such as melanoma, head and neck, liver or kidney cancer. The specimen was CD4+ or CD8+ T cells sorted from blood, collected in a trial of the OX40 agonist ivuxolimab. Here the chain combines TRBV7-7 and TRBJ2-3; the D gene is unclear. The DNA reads TGTGCTAGCAGCCCCCTGGGGGATACGCAGTATTTT. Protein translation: CASSPLGDTQYF.